A selection of T cell receptor beta chains follows, all from one sample in a study of CD8 T cells in ankylosing spondylitis. Using its own MiXCR run on the 5' RACE reads, TCRdb lists one record per CDR3 protein. The table shows about 420,000 distinct CDR3 sequences, with about a fifth occurring only once. The specimen was blood, either unsorted or a sorted T cell fraction (not recorded which). The receptors derive from a male donor with ankylosing spondylitis. CDR3s include the opening cysteine and the closing phenylalanine or tryptophan. D genes are given only for firm matches. Some rows have no size entry. The others give once, few or many, or a class for an expanded clone.

cdr3_nt cdr3_aa d_call j_call clone_size cdr3_length v_call
TGCAGCGTTGAGGTGGTGGTTGACGCCGGGGAGCTGTTTTTT CSVEVVVDAGELFF . TRBJ2-2 few 14 TRBV29-1
TGTGCCAGCAGCCGGACACTAGGAGGACAAGGGTTCGGCACCGGGGAGCTGTTTTTT CASSRTLGGQGFGTGELFF . TRBJ2-2 few 19 TRBV11-2
TGTGCCAGCAGCTTAGTCCATAGCGGGAGCGAGCAGTACTTC CASSLVHSGSEQYF TRBD2 TRBJ2-7 few 14 TRBV7-2
TGTGCCAGCACCAGGGGGCCTGGGGCCAACGTCCTGACTTTC CASTRGPGANVLTF TRBD1 TRBJ2-6 few 14 TRBV12-3/TRBV12-4
TGTGCCAGCAGCCGCCTGGGGGGCGGGGTGGGTCGTGAGCAGTTCTTC CASSRLGGGVGREQFF . TRBJ2-1 . 16 TRBV3-1
TGCGCCAGCACTCGCCAGGGAGCGGCTTCCTACAATGAGCAGTTCTTC CASTRQGAASYNEQFF . TRBJ2-1 . 16 TRBV5-1
TGTGCCAGCAGCGACCAACGTCCAGACACAGATACGCAGTATTTT CASSDQRPDTDTQYF . TRBJ2-3 . 15 TRBV12-3/TRBV12-4
TGTGCCAGCAGTTTTTCGGCTAGCGGGAGTGGGAATGAGCAGTTCTTC CASSFSASGSGNEQFF TRBD2 TRBJ2-1 few 16 TRBV12-3/TRBV12-4
TGTGCCAGCAGCTGGGAAGGACCAGATACGCAGTATTTT CASSWEGPDTQYF . TRBJ2-3 . 13 TRBV7-9
TGTGCCTGGAGTCGGGGACAAAACTACGAGCAGTACTTC CAWSRGQNYEQYF . TRBJ2-7 few 13 TRBV30
TGTGCCAGCATCGGCGGGCAGGGGTTTCAGCCCCAGCATTTT CASIGGQGFQPQHF . TRBJ1-5 few 14 TRBV12-3/TRBV12-4
TGCGCCAGCAGCTACCGGACTAGCGTACAAGAGACCCAGTACTTC CASSYRTSVQETQYF TRBD2 TRBJ2-5 few 15 TRBV5-1
TGTGCCAGCAGTCCTGGTGACTCCACGGTTATCAATCAGCCCCATCATTTT CASSPGDSTVINQPHHF . TRBJ1-5 . 17 TRBV28
TGTGCCAGCAGCCAAGGACTAGCGGGAGGGGGTTGGCAAGAGACCCAGTACTTC CASSQGLAGGGWQETQYF TRBD2 TRBJ2-5 . 18 TRBV3-1
TGTGCCAGCAGCCTAGGAGGGGGAACCATTCAGTACTTC CASSLGGGTIQYF . TRBJ2-4 . 13 TRBV9
TGTGCCAGTACGACGGTAGGGACGGGGACCTACGAGCAGTACTTC CASTTVGTGTYEQYF . TRBJ2-7 . 15 TRBV19
TGCAGCGTTAGCCCCAATGAGCAGTTCTTC CSVSPNEQFF . TRBJ2-1 few 10 TRBV29-1
TGTGCCAGCAGCACGCATGCTAGGGGGCTCGTCACCGGGGAGCTGTTTTTT CASSTHARGLVTGELFF TRBD1 TRBJ2-2 . 17 TRBV28
TGCGCCAGCAGCCCCTTCCCTCCGGGACAGGGGCTTCTCGGCTCCTACGAGCAGTACTTC CASSPFPPGQGLLGSYEQYF TRBD1 TRBJ2-7 . 20 TRBV4-3
TGCGCCAGCAGCCTATACTTCCCGGGAGAAAACTACGAGCAGTACTTC CASSLYFPGENYEQYF . TRBJ2-7 . 16 TRBV4-3
TGTGCCAGCAGCTTAACTGGGGTGGGCACTGAAGCTTTCTTT CASSLTGVGTEAFF . TRBJ1-1 . 14 TRBV7-3
TGCGCCAGCAGCCCCCGGTCGGCCGGCTATGGAGCTTTCTTT CASSPRSAGYGAFF . TRBJ1-1 few 14 TRBV5-1
TGTGCCAGCACGCCGGGACTAGCGGGTACGAACACCGGGGAGCTGTTTTTT CASTPGLAGTNTGELFF TRBD2 TRBJ2-2 . 17 TRBV28
TGCGCCAGTCAGGCGTTGGGGGGTAACTATGGCTACACCTTC CASQALGGNYGYTF . TRBJ1-2 . 14 TRBV10-2
TGTGCCAGCGGCGACAGGGAGGTAGGGAGCACAGATACGCAGTATTTT CASGDREVGSTDTQYF . TRBJ2-3 . 16 TRBV28
TGTGCCAGCAGCCAAGACGCCCTTTGGCAGAACCTAGAGACCCAGTACTTC CASSQDALWQNLETQYF . TRBJ2-5 . 17 TRBV14
TGCAGTGCTAGGACTAAGGGACTAGCGGGAGACTATGAGCAGTTCTTC CSARTKGLAGDYEQFF TRBD2 TRBJ2-1 . 16 TRBV20-1
TGTGCCATCAGCACCGGGGGGGCGAACACTGAAGCTTTCTTT CAISTGGANTEAFF . TRBJ1-1 few 14 TRBV10-3
TGTGCCATCAGCGGGGGGCGGGAGAGCACAGATACGCAGTATTTT CAISGGRESTDTQYF . TRBJ2-3 few 15 TRBV10-3
TGTGCCAGCAGCTTAGCGGAACAGCCCCAGCATTTT CASSLAEQPQHF . TRBJ1-5 few 12 TRBV7-8
TGTGCCAGCAGTTCACTACCGGGACAGGGGGTTGGCGAGCAGTACTTC CASSSLPGQGVGEQYF TRBD1 TRBJ2-7 few 16 TRBV28
TGCGCCAGCAGCTTGGCCACTAGCGGGATTAGCACAGATACGCAGTATTTT CASSLATSGISTDTQYF TRBD2 TRBJ2-3 few 17 TRBV5-1
TGTGCCAGCAGCGTAGGGCAGGGGAATGAGCAGTTCTTC CASSVGQGNEQFF . TRBJ2-1 few 13 TRBV9
TGTGCCAGCAGTTTCGGGACTCCCCAAACAGAGACCCAGTACTTC CASSFGTPQTETQYF . TRBJ2-5 few 15 TRBV6-5
TGTGCCAGCAGCCAAGATACGAGCGGGAGGGCCTATACGCAGTATTTT CASSQDTSGRAYTQYF TRBD2 TRBJ2-3 . 16 TRBV3-1
TGTGCCAGCAGTTTATTGAAGAACACCGGGGAGCTGTTTTTT CASSLLKNTGELFF . TRBJ2-2 . 14 TRBV12-3/TRBV12-4
TGTGCCAGCAGCTTAGCTATCTTGACTGAAGCTTTCTTT CASSLAILTEAFF . TRBJ1-1 . 13 TRBV7-2
TGTGCCACCAGTGATCCCGCCGGGGAGAACTATGGCTACACCTTC CATSDPAGENYGYTF . TRBJ1-2 few 15 TRBV24-1
TGCGCCAGCAGCTTGGAGGGACAGGGATTCGGCAATGAGCAGTTCTTC CASSLEGQGFGNEQFF TRBD1 TRBJ2-1 . 16 TRBV5-1
TGTGCCAGCAGCCGGATACAGGGGACAGGGATTGAGACCCAGTACTTC CASSRIQGTGIETQYF TRBD1 TRBJ2-5 . 16 TRBV27
TGTGCCACCAGCAGAGATCGGGCCTCCTCTGGAAACACCATATATTTT CATSRDRASSGNTIYF . TRBJ1-3 few 16 TRBV15
TGCAGCCTATTGGGGGGACAGGGCCGTAGCAATCAGCCCCAGCATTTT CSLLGGQGRSNQPQHF TRBD1 TRBJ1-5 . 16 TRBV20-1
TGTGCCACCAGCAGAGAAGGCAGGGTCACAGATACGCAGTATTTT CATSREGRVTDTQYF . TRBJ2-3 few 15 TRBV15
TGTGCCAGCAGCTTAATAGCATCAATGAGGGGGGAGCTGTTTTTT CASSLIASMRGELFF . TRBJ2-2 few 15 TRBV7-3
TGTGCCAGCAGTTACCAACCTTTCGCTGAAGCTTTCTTT CASSYQPFAEAFF . TRBJ1-1 few 13 TRBV6-2/TRBV6-3
TGTGCCAGCAGCCCACTCGGGACTAGCGGCTATGAGCAGTTCTTC CASSPLGTSGYEQFF TRBD2 TRBJ2-1 few 15 TRBV3-1
TGCAGTGCTAGACTAGCGGGACGCACAGATACGCAGTATTTT CSARLAGRTDTQYF TRBD2 TRBJ2-3 few 14 TRBV20-1
TGTGCCAGCTCACCAGGGTCCACAAACCGGGATACGCAGTATTTT CASSPGSTNRDTQYF . TRBJ2-3 few 15 TRBV18
TGTGCCAGCAGCCCAAATCCGAGTCCTGAGCAGTTCTTC CASSPNPSPEQFF . TRBJ2-1 . 13 TRBV7-2